These 32 T cell receptor beta chains were sequenced from one sample in a study of blood T cell repertoires in COVID-19. The table came from immunoSEQ multiplex PCR; TCRdb's copy has only in-frame clones and leaves some out. The data contain roughly 350,000 clones, 85% to 90% of them singletons. The sample taken for sequencing was peripheral blood. These receptors originate from a woman between 65 and 79 years old with COVID-19, enrolled during active disease.

V gene TRBV3-1 (or the pseudogene TRBV3-2) combines with J gene TRBJ2-1, with TRBD1 identical over 9 bases. This CDR3 region has 15 residues. Trimming at V came to 4 bases and at J to 7 bases, leaving 8 bases not matched to a gene. Per germline, CDR1 LGHDT and CDR2 YNNKEL (reference sequence). The CDR3 bases are TGTGCCAGCAGCCTTCCGGGACAGGGAGATAATGAGCAGTTCTTC. Translated: CASSLPGQGDNEQFF.

J is TRBJ2-4 and V is TRBV18; the D gene is possibly TRBD2 (6 bases). CDR1 and CDR2 from the germline V gene are KGHSH and LQKENI. Trimming cost V 2 bases and J 8 bases, with 19 bases left between them. The CDR3 extends over 16 amino acids. CDR3 coding DNA: TGTGCCAGCTCACCAGGGAGGTCGGGGCTTGCAGACATTCAGTACTTC. Encoded protein: CASSPGRSGLADIQYF.

The chain has TRBV10-1 and TRBJ2-7, with 8 positions matching TRBD1. The CDR3 loop spans 14 amino acids. Germline V lookup: CDR1 WNHNN, CDR2 SYGVQD (reference sequence). V lost 2 bases, J lost 3 bases, and 3 bases stayed unmatched. The CDR3 spells CASSEGQGGYEQYF. Here the CDR3 DNA reads TGCGCCAGCAGTGAGGGACAGGGTGGCTACGAGCAGTACTTC.

Worth noting for this clone: The same CDR3 also results from other DNA sequences found in this sample. This rearrangement joins TRBV9 to TRBJ2-1, with 8 bases fitting TRBD2. The CDR3 extends over 15 amino acids. The J segment lost 4 bases and the V segment lost 0 bases, leaving 3 bases of the junction unmatched. The germline CDR1 and CDR2 sequences are SGDLS and YYNGEE. CDR3 protein: CASSVGGGTYNEQFF. The DNA for the CDR3 is TGTGCCAGCAGCGTAGGCGGGGGGACGTACAATGAGCAGTTCTTC. Supplemented by reference TRBV9 and TRBJ2-1, the full variable domain reads DSGVTQTPKHLITATGQRVTLRCSPRSGDLSVYWYQQSLDQGLQFLIQYYNGEERAKGNILERFSAQQFPDLHSELNLSSLELGDSALYFCASSVGGGTYNEQFFGPGTRLTVL.

CDR3 sequence: CASSITRGTEAFF. Written as DNA, the CDR3 is TGTGCCAGTAGTATCACACGGGGCACTGAAGCTTTCTTT. The genes are TRBV19 and TRBJ1-1; D is ambiguous. Trimming cost V 3 bases and J 4 bases, with 9 bases left between them. From germline, CDR1 is LNHDA and CDR2 SQIVND (reference sequence). CDR3 size: 13 residues.

The chain uses TRBV7-9 and TRBJ1-1; D is ambiguous. The CDR3 extends over 12 amino acids. V was clipped by 5 bases and J by 3 bases, with 7 bases between them. Germline values: CDR1 SEHNR, CDR2 FQNEAQ (reference sequence). CDR3 loop: CASSGSYTEAFF. The CDR3 region has the DNA TGTGCCAGCAGCGGCAGTTACACTGAAGCTTTCTTT.

As regards this clone: The same CDR3 also results from other DNA sequences found in this sample. This CDR3 is CASSSPGDYGYTF. The DNA of the CDR3 is TGTGCCAGCAGTTCGCCGGGGGACTATGGCTACACCTTC. The rearrangement links TRBV28 to TRBJ1-2; maybe TRBD1 (5 bases). The CDR3 is 13 amino acids. Trimming shortened V by 4 bases and J by 3 bases, and 9 bases separated the two germline ends. Germline-derived CDR1 and CDR2 are MDHEN and SYDVKM.

The chain recombines TRBV29-1 with TRBJ1-1; 10 nucleotides match TRBD1. Trimming took 6 bases from V and 6 from J; bases not matched to a gene: 7. This CDR3 is built from 13 residues. Germline CDR1 and CDR2: SQVTM and ANQGSEA. The CDR3 here is CSVLVTGGSEAFF. CDR3 nucleotides: TGCAGCGTCTTGGTGACAGGGGGCTCTGAAGCTTTCTTT.

The chain links TRBV5-1 to TRBJ2-2, with D unclear. The ends were cut back, 0 bases at V and 1 base at J, with 4 bases in the middle. The CDR3 consists of 14 residues. CDR1 is SGHRS, CDR2 YFSETQ, per germline. The CDR3 loop is CASSLAVNTGELFF. The CDR3 bases are TGCGCCAGCAGCTTGGCCGTGAACACCGGGGAGCTGTTTTTT.

The chain carries TRBV10-3 and TRBJ1-2, with 7 bases lining up with TRBD1. V shed 0 bases and J 1 base; nucleotides not matched to a gene: 20. The CDR3 totals 21 residues. Germline-derived CDR1 and CDR2 are ENHRY and SYGVKD. The CDR3 coding sequence is TGTGCCATCAGTGAGTCGATATTGAAAGGGGCGGCCAGGGGGATTAACTATGGCTACACCTTC. It codes for CAISESILKGAARGINYGYTF.

The CDR3 loop reads CASSLTGGLGNEQFF. The CDR3 DNA reads as TGCGCCAGCAGCCTCACGGGGGGGCTTGGGAATGAGCAGTTCTTC. The V call is TRBV5-1, the J call TRBJ2-1; 8 positions match TRBD2. Germline V gene sequence: CDR1 SGHRS, CDR2 YFSETQ. There are 15 residues in the CDR3. The V and J ends lost 4 bases and 7 bases, in that order; junction bases with no gene match: 10.

The gene calls are TRBV9 and TRBJ1-4, with D tentatively TRBD1 (5 bases). This CDR3 is 16 amino acids long. Germline lookup yields CDR1 SGDLS and CDR2 YYNGEE. V was trimmed by 4 bases and J by 3 bases, leaving 16 bases between them. CDR3 nucleotides: TGTGCCAGCAGCCCATCAGGGTTCGGCCCTAATGAAAAACTGTTTTTT. As protein: CASSPSGFGPNEKLFF.

This chain joins TRBV2 and TRBJ1-5; the D gene is possibly TRBD1 (5 bases). Germline V CDR1 and CDR2: SNHLY, FYNNEI. The CDR3 consists of 16 residues. V was shortened by 5 bases and J by 5 bases, with 19 bases between the two germline ends. This chain's CDR3 is CASSPDSPTPDQPQHF. CDR3 bases: TGTGCCAGCAGTCCCGACAGTCCTACTCCCGATCAGCCCCAGCATTTT.

This sequence joins TRBV7-9 and TRBJ1-1; TRBD1 is a possible D gene (5 bases). Trimming pared 5 bases from V and 4 bases from J, leaving 14 bases between. This CDR3 is built from 14 residues. The germline V gene has CDR1 SEHNR and CDR2 FQNEAQ (reference sequence). CDR3 in DNA: TGTGCCAGCAGCCTTGCAGGGTTGGGCACTGAAGCTTTCTTT. It is translated as CASSLAGLGTEAFF. Supplemented by reference TRBV7-9 and TRBJ1-1, the full variable domain reads DTGVSQNPRHKITKRGQNVTFRCDPISEHNRLYWYRQTLGQGPEFLTYFQNEAQLEKSRLLSDRFSAERPKGSFSTLEIQRTEQGDSAMYLCASSLAGLGTEAFFGQGTRLTVV.

The chain employs TRBV30 and TRBJ1-1; D remains ambiguous. Germline V gives CDR1 GTSNPN, CDR2 SVGIG (reference sequence). This CDR3 has 13 residues. V shed 0 bases and J shed 1 base, with 6 bases lying between them. CDR3: CAWSVLANTEAFF. The CDR3 DNA reads as TGTGCCTGGAGTGTCTTAGCGAACACTGAAGCTTTCTTT.

This clone appeared a single time. The V call is TRBV7-8, the J call TRBJ1-2; TRBD1 agrees at 8 bases. Trimming at V came to 2 bases and at J to 3 bases, leaving 5 bases not matched to a gene. From germline, CDR1 is SGHVS and CDR2 FQNEAQ. The CDR3 loop spans 15 amino acids. The CDR3 reads CASSLTGTGDYGYTF. Here the CDR3 DNA reads TGTGCCAGCAGCTTAACCGGGACAGGAGACTATGGCTACACCTTC.

The CDR3 DNA sequence: TGTGCCAGCAGCCGGGAAAGGGTCTCAATCGGGGAGCTGTTTTTT. Translation gives CASSRERVSIGELFF. The chain has TRBV7-9 and TRBJ2-2; D is possibly TRBD2 (5 bases). The CDR3 sequence is 15 residues long. CDR1 and CDR2 from the germline V gene are SEHNR and FQNEAQ (reference sequence). The ends were cut back, 5 bases at V and 7 bases at J, with 17 bases in the middle.

With regard to this clone: With a much larger clone just one base away, this may be a read error. Other DNA sequences in this specimen translate into the identical CDR3. The chain recombines TRBV2 with TRBJ1-1; perhaps TRBD1 as D (6 bases). V lost 9 bases, J lost 0 bases, and 11 bases lay in between. Germline V CDR1 and CDR2: SNHLY, FYNNEI. This CDR3 has 13 residues. CDR3 in DNA: TGTGCCAGTAGGACAGACATGAACACTGAAGCTTTCTTT. Protein sequence: CASRTDMNTEAFF.

The chain joins TRBV7-3 to TRBJ1-1, with unresolved D. The CDR3 spans 15 residues. V lost 1 base, J lost 0 bases, and 9 bases lay in between. CDR1 is SGHTA, CDR2 FQGTGA, per germline. The CDR3 is CASSLRATVNTEAFF. The CDR3 coding sequence is TGTGCCAGCAGCTTAAGAGCGACGGTGAACACTGAAGCTTTCTTT.

The rearrangement links TRBV5-6 to TRBJ1-2, with no clear D. V lost 4 bases to trimming and J lost 6 bases, with 16 bases between them. The CDR3 loop spans 14 amino acids. Germline CDR1 is SGHDT and CDR2 is YYEEEE. CDR3 sequence: CASSPPAGRDGYTF. The CDR3 nucleotides read TGTGCCAGCAGCCCCCCGGCGGGAAGGGATGGCTACACCTTC. The whole variable domain, filled in from reference TRBV5-6 and TRBJ1-2, reads DAGVTQSPTHLIKTRGQQVTLRCSPKSGHDTVSWYQQALGQGPQFIFQYYEEEERQRGNFPDRFSGHQFPNYSSELNVNALLLGDSALYLCASSPPAGRDGYTFGSGTRLTVV.

The chain uses TRBV7-9 and TRBJ2-3, with 7 bases lining up with TRBD1. CDR1 SEHNR and CDR2 FQNEAQ come from the germline V gene (reference sequence). CDR3 size: 14 residues. Trimming removed 3 bases from V and 0 bases from J; junction bases left unmatched: 0. The CDR3 coding sequence is TGTGCCAGCAGCTTGGGACAGAGCACAGATACGCAGTATTTT. Translating it yields CASSLGQSTDTQYF.

The rearrangement uses TRBV2 and TRBJ2-7, with 8 bases identical to TRBD2. J lost 0 bases, V lost 6 bases, and 7 bases had no gene match. The CDR3 runs 15 residues. CDR1 and CDR2 from the germline V gene are SNHLY and FYNNEI. CDR3 nucleotide sequence: TGTGCCAGCAGGGGATTTAGCGGGGCCTCCTACGAGCAGTACTTC. Its protein is CASRGFSGASYEQYF.

V and J are TRBV2 and TRBJ2-7; possibly TRBD2 for D (5 bases). V was clipped by 5 bases and J by 3 bases, with 11 bases between them. Germline CDR1 SNHLY, CDR2 FYNNEI. This CDR3 contains 13 residues. The CDR3 loop is CASSSYEGYEQYF. DNA of the CDR3: TGTGCCAGCAGTAGTTACGAGGGCTACGAGCAGTACTTC. The full variable domain, in which reference TRBV2 and TRBJ2-7 provide the parts outside the CDR3, is EPEVTQTPSHQVTQMGQEVILRCVPISNHLYFYWYRQILGQKVEFLVSFYNNEISEKSEIFDDQFSVERPDGSNFTLKIRSTKLEDSAMYFCASSSYEGYEQYFGPGTRLTVT.

The gene calls are TRBV9 and TRBJ2-3, with TRBD2 identical over 8 bases. The V gene end was trimmed by 4 bases and the J gene end by 5 bases; junction bases not matched to a gene: 6. From germline, CDR1 is SGDLS and CDR2 YYNGEE. The CDR3 is made up of 14 amino acids. The CDR3 loop reads CASSFGGAIDTQYF. The DNA for the CDR3 is TGTGCCAGCAGCTTCGGGGGGGCGATAGATACGCAGTATTTT. The whole variable domain, filled in from reference TRBV9 and TRBJ2-3, reads DSGVTQTPKHLITATGQRVTLRCSPRSGDLSVYWYQQSLDQGLQFLIQYYNGEERAKGNILERFSAQQFPDLHSELNLSSLELGDSALYFCASSFGGAIDTQYFGPGTRLTVL.

The chain couples TRBV6-2 or TRBV6-3 to TRBJ1-3; unclear D gene. The CDR3 extends over 15 amino acids. The germline V gene encodes CDR1 MNHEY and CDR2 SVGEGT. V was trimmed by 6 bases and J by 0 bases, leaving 12 bases between them. The CDR3 here is CASSRGASSGNTIYF. The CDR3 DNA follows: TGTGCCAGCAGCCGAGGCGCAAGCTCTGGAAACACCATATATTTT.

The gene calls are TRBV28 and TRBJ1-1; maybe TRBD1 (5 bases). V was pared by 5 bases and J by 5 bases, with 15 bases between. Germline assignment: CDR1 MDHEN and CDR2 SYDVKM. CDR3 length equals 14 residues. Here the CDR3 reads CASSRRAGRTEAFF. CDR3 coding DNA: TGTGCCAGCAGTCGGAGAGCAGGGCGGACTGAAGCTTTCTTT.

This clone was recorded a few times. This rearrangement joins TRBV2 to TRBJ1-2; D not certain. CDR1 is SNHLY, CDR2 FYNNEI, per germline. Deletions cut 6 bases from V and 8 bases from J, with 16 bases between. This CDR3 comprises 13 residues. CDR3 in amino acids: CASSPTAGSGYTF. The CDR3, as DNA: TGTGCCAGCAGCCCAACGGCGGGGTCCGGCTACACCTTC.

The chain joins TRBV19 to TRBJ1-1; D is ambiguous. Germline CDR1 is LNHDA and CDR2 is SQIVND (reference sequence). V lost 1 base and J lost 3, with 6 bases in between. The CDR3 totals 13 residues. CDR3 amino acids: CASSIVRDTEAFF. Written as DNA, the CDR3 is TGTGCCAGTAGTATAGTGAGGGACACTGAAGCTTTCTTT.

This clone was detected once. J is TRBJ2-7 and V is TRBV9; D gene unclear. This CDR3 is 15 amino acids long. Deletions cut 4 bases from V and 3 bases from J, with 17 bases between. Germline values: CDR1 SGDLS, CDR2 YYNGEE. The CDR3 bases are TGTGCCAGCAGCCCCCGTGATTACAGTTACTACGAGCAGTACTTC. Protein: CASSPRDYSYYEQYF. Drawing the rest from reference TRBV9 and TRBJ2-7, the complete variable domain is DSGVTQTPKHLITATGQRVTLRCSPRSGDLSVYWYQQSLDQGLQFLIQYYNGEERAKGNILERFSAQQFPDLHSELNLSSLELGDSALYFCASSPRDYSYYEQYFGPGTRLTVT.

J is TRBJ1-2 and V is TRBV3-1 (or the pseudogene TRBV3-2); TRBD1 matches at 9 bases. This CDR3 has 15 amino acids. Germline assignment: CDR1 LGHDT and CDR2 YNNKEL (reference sequence). With V trimmed by 4 bases and J by 0 bases, 3 bases remained unmatched. The CDR3 DNA reads as TGTGCCAGCAGCCCGGGACAGGGTCCTAACTATGGCTACACCTTC. It yields the protein CASSPGQGPNYGYTF.

The rearrangement links TRBV6-6 to TRBJ2-2, with D perhaps TRBD2 (6 bases). V was cut by 7 bases and J by 9 bases, with 9 bases left in between. CDR3 length: 11 amino acids. Per germline, CDR1 MNHNY and CDR2 SVGAGI (reference sequence). For the CDR3, the DNA is TGTGCCAGCATCGGGGGTTGGGAGCTGTTTTTT. This gives the protein CASIGGWELFF.

The V and J genes are TRBV5-4 and TRBJ1-1, with TRBD1 identical over 7 bases. The germline V gene has CDR1 SGHNT and CDR2 YYREEE (reference sequence). The CDR3 totals 12 residues. After removal of 10 bases from V and 5 bases from J, the junction contained 8 bases not matched to a gene. This CDR3 reads CAAADRATEAFF. The CDR3 nucleotides read TGTGCCGCCGCCGACAGGGCAACTGAAGCTTTCTTT. The full variable domain, completed using reference TRBV5-4 and TRBJ1-1, is ETGVTQSPTHLIKTRGQQVTLRCSSQSGHNTVSWYQQALGQGPQFIFQYYREEENGRGNFPPRFSGLQFPNYSSELNVNALELDDSALYLCAAADRATEAFFGQGTRLTVV.